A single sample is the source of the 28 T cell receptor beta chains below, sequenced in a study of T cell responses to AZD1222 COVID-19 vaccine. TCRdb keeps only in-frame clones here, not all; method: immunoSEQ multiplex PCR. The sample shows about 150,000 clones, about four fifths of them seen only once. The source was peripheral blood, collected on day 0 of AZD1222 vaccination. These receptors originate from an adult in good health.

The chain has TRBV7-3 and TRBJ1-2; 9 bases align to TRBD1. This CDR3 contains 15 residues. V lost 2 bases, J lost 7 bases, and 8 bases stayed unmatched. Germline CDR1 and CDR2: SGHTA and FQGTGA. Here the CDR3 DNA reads TGTGCCAGCAGCTTAGGGGGGACAGGGTTTGCTGGCTACACCTTC. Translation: CASSLGGTGFAGYTF.

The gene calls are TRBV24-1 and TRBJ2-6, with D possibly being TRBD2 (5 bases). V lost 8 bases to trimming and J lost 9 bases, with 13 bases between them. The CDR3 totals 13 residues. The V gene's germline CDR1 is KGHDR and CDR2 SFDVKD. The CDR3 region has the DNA TGTGCCACCAACCGGGGTGTGAACAACGTCCTGACTTTC. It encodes CATNRGVNNVLTF.

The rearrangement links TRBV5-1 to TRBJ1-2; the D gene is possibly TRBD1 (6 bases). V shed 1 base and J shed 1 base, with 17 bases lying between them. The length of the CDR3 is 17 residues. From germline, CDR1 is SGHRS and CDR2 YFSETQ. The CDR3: CASSLRAGVGGNYGYTF. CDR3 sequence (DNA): TGCGCCAGCAGCTTGAGGGCAGGGGTCGGTGGTAACTATGGCTACACCTTC.

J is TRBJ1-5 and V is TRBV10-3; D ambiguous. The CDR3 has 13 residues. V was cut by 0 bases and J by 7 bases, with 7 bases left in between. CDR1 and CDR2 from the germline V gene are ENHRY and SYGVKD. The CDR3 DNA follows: TGTGCCATCAGTGAGTCTGACGTCCAGCCCCAGCATTTT. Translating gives CAISESDVQPQHF.

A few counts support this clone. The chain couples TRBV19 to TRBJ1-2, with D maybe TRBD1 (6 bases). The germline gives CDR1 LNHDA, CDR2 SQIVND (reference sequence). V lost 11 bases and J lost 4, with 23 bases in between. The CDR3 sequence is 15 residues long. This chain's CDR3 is CASNGGDTQGYGYTF. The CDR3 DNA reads TGTGCCTCCAACGGAGGGGACACCCAAGGCTATGGCTACACCTTC.

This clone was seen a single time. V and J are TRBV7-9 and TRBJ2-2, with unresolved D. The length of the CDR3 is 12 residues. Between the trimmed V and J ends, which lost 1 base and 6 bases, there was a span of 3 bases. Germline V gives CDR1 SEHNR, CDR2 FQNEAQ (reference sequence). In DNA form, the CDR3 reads TGTGCCAGCAGCTTAGATCCCGGGGAGCTGTTTTTT. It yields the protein CASSLDPGELFF. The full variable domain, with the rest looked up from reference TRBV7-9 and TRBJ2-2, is DTGVSQNPRHKITKRGQNVTFRCDPISEHNRLYWYRQTLGQGPEFLTYFQNEAQLEKSRLLSDRFSAERPKGSFSTLEIQRTEQGDSAMYLCASSLDPGELFFGEGSRLTVL.

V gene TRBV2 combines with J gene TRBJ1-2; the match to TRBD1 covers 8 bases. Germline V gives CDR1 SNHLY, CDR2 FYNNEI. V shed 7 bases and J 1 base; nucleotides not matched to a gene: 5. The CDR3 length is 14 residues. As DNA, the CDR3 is TGTGCCAGCATCGGACAGGGTCGTAACTATGGCTACACCTTC. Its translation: CASIGQGRNYGYTF.

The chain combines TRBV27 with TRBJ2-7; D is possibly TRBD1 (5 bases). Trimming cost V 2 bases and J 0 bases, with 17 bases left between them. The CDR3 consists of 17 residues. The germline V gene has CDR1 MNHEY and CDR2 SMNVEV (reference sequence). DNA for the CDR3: TGTGCCAGCAGTTTAGTCAGGGCCAAAACGAGCTCCTACGAGCAGTACTTC. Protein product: CASSLVRAKTSSYEQYF.

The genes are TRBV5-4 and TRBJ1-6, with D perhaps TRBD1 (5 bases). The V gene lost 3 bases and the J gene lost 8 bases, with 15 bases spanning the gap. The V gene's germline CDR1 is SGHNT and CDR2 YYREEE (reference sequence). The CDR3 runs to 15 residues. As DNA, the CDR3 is TGTGCCAGCAGCTCCCGGGACTTAATATATTCACCCCTCCACTTT. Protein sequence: CASSSRDLIYSPLHF.

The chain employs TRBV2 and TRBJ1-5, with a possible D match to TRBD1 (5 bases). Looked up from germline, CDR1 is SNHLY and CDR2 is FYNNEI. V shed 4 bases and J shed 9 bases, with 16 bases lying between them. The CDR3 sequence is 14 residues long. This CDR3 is CASSGDGLGGPQHF. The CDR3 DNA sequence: TGTGCCAGCAGTGGGGACGGCTTGGGAGGGCCCCAGCATTTT.

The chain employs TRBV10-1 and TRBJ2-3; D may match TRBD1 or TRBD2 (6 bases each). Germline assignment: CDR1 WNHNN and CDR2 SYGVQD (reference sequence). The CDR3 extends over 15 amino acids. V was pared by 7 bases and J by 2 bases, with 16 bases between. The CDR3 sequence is CASKSGAHLTDTQYF. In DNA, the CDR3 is TGCGCCAGCAAGTCGGGGGCGCATCTCACAGATACGCAGTATTTT.

The CDR3 here is CASSLNAALVNYGYTF. The DNA of the CDR3 is TGTGCCAGCAGCTTAAATGCCGCCTTGGTAAACTATGGCTACACCTTC. The V gene is TRBV7-3, the J gene TRBJ1-2; D ambiguous. The germline V and J ends were trimmed by 1 base and 2 bases, with 14 bases remaining between them. This CDR3 has 16 residues. Germline V gene data show CDR1 as SGHTA and CDR2 as FQGTGA.

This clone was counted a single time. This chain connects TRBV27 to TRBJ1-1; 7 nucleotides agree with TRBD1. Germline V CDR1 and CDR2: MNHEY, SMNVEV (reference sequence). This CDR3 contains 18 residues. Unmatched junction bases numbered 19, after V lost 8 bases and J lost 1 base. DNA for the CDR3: TGTGCCAGCGGCGGGACAGTCTTAGGGCCCTTAGAGAACACTGAAGCTTTCTTT. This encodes CASGGTVLGPLENTEAFF.

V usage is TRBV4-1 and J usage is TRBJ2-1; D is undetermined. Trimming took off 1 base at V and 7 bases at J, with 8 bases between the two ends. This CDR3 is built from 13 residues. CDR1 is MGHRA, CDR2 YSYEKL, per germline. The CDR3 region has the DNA TGCGCCAGCAGCCAAGGGCCCGGGAATGAGCAGTTCTTC. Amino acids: CASSQGPGNEQFF.

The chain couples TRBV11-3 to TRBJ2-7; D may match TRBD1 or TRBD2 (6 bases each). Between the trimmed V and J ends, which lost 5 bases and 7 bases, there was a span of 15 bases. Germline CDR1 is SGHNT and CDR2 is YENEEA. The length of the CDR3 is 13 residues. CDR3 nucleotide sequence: TGTGCCAGCAGCCCCCCGGGGGCGAGGGAGCAGTACTTC. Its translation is CASSPPGAREQYF.

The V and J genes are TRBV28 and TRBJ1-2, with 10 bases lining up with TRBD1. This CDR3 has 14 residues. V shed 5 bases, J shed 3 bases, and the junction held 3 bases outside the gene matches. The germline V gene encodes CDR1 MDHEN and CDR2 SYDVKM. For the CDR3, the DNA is TGTGCCAGCAGTCGGACAGGGGGTGACTATGGCTACACCTTC. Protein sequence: CASSRTGGDYGYTF.

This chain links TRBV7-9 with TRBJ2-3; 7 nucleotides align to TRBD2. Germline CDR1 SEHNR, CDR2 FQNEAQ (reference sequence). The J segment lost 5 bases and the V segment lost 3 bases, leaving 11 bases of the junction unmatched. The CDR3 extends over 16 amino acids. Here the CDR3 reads CASSFRTSPARDTQYF. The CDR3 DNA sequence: TGTGCCAGCAGCTTCCGGACTAGTCCTGCTCGAGATACGCAGTATTTT.

This chain's CDR3 is CASSLIHSDTQYF. For the CDR3, the DNA is TGTGCCAGCAGTTTAATTCATTCCGATACGCAGTATTTT. The chain recombines TRBV28 with TRBJ2-3; D gene ambiguous. Trimming removed 2 bases from V and 6 bases from J, with 9 bases in between. The CDR3 runs to 13 residues. Germline CDR1 MDHEN, CDR2 SYDVKM.

The CDR3 DNA reads as TGTGCCAGCAGTTCGGGGGCCTATGGCTACACCTTC. Encoded protein: CASSSGAYGYTF. This chain joins TRBV12-3 or TRBV12-4 and TRBJ1-2; TRBD1 might be the D (6 bases). V gave up 4 bases and J gave up 4 bases, with 7 bases separating them. This CDR3 has 12 amino acids.

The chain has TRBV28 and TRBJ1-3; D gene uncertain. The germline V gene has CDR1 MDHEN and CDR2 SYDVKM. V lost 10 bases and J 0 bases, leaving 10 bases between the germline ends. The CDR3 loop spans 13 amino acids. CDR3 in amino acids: CATEINSGNTIYF. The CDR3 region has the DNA TGTGCCACTGAGATAAACTCTGGAAACACCATATATTTT. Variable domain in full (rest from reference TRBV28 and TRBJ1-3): DVKVTQSSRYLVKRTGEKVFLECVQDMDHENMFWYRQDPGLGLRLIYFSYDVKMKEKGDIPEGYSVSREKKERFSLILESASTNQTSMYLCATEINSGNTIYFGEGSWLTVV.

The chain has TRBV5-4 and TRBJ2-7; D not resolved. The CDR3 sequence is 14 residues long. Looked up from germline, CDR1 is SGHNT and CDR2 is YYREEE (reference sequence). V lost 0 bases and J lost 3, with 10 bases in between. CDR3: CASSLGVGNYEQYF. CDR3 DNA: TGTGCCAGCAGCTTGGGGGTGGGTAACTACGAGCAGTACTTC.

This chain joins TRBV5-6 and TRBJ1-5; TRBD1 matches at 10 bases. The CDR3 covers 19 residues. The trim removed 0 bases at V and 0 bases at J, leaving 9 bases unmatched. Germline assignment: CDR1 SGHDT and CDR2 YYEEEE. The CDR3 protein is CASSLARGQGQYSNQPQHF. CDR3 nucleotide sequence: TGTGCCAGCAGCTTGGCCAGGGGACAGGGGCAATATAGCAATCAGCCCCAGCATTTT.

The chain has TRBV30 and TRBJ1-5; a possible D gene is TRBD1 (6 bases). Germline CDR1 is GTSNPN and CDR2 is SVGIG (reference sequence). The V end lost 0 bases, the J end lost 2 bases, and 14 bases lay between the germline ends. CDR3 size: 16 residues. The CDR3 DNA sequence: TGTGCCTGGAGTGTAGGCAGGGGCTCGGGCAATCAGCCCCAGCATTTT. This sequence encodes CAWSVGRGSGNQPQHF.

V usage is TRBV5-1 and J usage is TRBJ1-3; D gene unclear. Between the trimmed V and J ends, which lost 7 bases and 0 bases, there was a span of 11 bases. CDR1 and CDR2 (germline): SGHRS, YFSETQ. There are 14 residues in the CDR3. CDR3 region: CASAIQDSGNTIYF. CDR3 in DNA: TGCGCCAGCGCAATACAAGACTCTGGAAACACCATATATTTT.

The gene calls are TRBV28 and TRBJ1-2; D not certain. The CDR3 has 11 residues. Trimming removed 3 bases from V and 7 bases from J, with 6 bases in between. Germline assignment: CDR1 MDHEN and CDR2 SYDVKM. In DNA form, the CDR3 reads TGTGCCAGCAGTTTCGAACGTGGCTACACCTTC. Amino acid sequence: CASSFERGYTF.

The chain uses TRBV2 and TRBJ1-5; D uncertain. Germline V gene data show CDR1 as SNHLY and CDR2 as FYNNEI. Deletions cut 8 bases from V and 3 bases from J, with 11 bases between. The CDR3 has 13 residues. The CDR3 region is CASATNYNQPQHF. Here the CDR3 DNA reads TGTGCCAGCGCGACGAATTACAATCAGCCCCAGCATTTT. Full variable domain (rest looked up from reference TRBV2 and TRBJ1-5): EPEVTQTPSHQVTQMGQEVILRCVPISNHLYFYWYRQILGQKVEFLVSFYNNEISEKSEIFDDQFSVERPDGSNFTLKIRSTKLEDSAMYFCASATNYNQPQHFGDGTRLSIL.

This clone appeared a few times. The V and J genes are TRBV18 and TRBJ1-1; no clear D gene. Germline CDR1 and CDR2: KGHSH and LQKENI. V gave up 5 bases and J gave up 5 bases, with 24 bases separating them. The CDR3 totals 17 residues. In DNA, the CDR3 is TGTGCCAGCTCAACCTCTACAGTAGGCCCGAGGAGGACTGAAGCTTTCTTT. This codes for CASSTSTVGPRRTEAFF.

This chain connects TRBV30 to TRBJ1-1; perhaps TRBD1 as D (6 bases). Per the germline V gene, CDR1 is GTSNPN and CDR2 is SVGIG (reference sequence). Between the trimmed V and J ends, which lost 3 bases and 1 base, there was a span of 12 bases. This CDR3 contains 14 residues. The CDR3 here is CAWRQPGQNTEAFF. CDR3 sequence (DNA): TGTGCCTGGAGACAACCGGGACAGAACACTGAAGCTTTCTTT. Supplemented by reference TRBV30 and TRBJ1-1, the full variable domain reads SQTIHQWPATLVQPVGSPLSLECTVEGTSNPNLYWYRQAAGRGLQLLFYSVGIGQISSEVPQNLSASRPQDRQFILSSKKLLLSDSGFYLCAWRQPGQNTEAFFGQGTRLTVV.